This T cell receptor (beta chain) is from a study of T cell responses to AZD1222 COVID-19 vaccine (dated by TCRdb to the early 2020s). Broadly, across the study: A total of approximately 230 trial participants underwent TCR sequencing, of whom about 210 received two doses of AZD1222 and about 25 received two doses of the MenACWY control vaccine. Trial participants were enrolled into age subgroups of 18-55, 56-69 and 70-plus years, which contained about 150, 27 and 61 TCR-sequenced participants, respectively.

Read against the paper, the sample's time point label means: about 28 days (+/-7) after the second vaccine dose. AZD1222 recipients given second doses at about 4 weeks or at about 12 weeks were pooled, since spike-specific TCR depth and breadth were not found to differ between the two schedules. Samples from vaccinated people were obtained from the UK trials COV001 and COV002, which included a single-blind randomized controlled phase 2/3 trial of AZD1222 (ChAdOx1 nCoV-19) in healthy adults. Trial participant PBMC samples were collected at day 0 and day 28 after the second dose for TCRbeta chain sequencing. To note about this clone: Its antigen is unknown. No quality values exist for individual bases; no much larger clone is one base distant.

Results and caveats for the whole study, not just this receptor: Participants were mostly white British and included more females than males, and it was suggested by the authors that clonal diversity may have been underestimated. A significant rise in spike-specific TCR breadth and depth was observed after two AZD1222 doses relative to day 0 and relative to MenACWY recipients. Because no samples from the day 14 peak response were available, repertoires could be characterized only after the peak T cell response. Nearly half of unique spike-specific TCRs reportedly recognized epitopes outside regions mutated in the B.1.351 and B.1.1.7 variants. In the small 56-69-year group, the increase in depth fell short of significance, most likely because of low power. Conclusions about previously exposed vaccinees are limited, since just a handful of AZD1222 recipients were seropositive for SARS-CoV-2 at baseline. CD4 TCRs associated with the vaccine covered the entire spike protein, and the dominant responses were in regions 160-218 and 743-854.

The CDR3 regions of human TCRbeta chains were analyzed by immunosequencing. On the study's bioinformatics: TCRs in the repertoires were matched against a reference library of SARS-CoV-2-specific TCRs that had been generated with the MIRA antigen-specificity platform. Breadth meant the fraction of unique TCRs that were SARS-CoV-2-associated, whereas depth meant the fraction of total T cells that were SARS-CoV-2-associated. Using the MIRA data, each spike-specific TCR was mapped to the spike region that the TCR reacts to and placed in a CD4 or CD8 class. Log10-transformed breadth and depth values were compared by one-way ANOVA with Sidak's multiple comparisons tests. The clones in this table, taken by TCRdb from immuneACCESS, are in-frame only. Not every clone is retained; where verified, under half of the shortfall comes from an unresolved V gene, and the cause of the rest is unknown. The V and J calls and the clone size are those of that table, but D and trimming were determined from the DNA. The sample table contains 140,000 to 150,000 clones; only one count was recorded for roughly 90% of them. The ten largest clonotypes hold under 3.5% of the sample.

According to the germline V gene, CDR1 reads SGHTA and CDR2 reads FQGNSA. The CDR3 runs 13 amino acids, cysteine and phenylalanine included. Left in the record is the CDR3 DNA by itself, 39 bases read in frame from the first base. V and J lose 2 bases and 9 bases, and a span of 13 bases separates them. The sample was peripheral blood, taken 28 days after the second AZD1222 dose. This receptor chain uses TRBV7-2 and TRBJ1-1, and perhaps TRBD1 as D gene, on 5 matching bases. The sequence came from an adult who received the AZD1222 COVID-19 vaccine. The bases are TGTGCCAGCAGCTTAATGCCGGGGCAGAAAGCTTTCTTT. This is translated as CASSLMPGQKAFF.